The following is a TCR beta chain sequence with its context. The protocol was immunoSEQ multiplex PCR, while the TCRdb copy is restricted to in-frame clones and leaves out a portion. Among around 60,000 clones listed, 90% to 95% were seen once. The sample originates from a study of OX40 agonist ivuxolimab in advanced cancers. V gave up 0 bases and J gave up 8 bases, with 14 bases separating them. This CDR3 is 15 amino acids long. Germline V lookup: CDR1 SGHDN, CDR2 FVKESK. The sequence derives from an adult with an advanced solid tumor such as melanoma, head and neck, liver or kidney cancer. The chain uses TRBV14 and TRBJ2-4, with D possibly being TRBD1 (5 bases). Sample: CD4+ or CD8+ T cells sorted from blood, taken in a trial of the OX40 agonist ivuxolimab. CDR3 nucleotides: TGTGCCAGCAGCCAAGAAGGGGCTAGATTCGACATTCAGTACTTC. This encodes CASSQEGARFDIQYF.